A single sample gave rise to the 25 T cell receptor beta chains below, sequenced in a study of T cell responses to AZD1222 COVID-19 vaccine. Clones were sequenced by immunoSEQ multiplex PCR, and TCRdb holds only the in-frame ones, with some missing. Of fewer than 85,000 clones in the sample, 70% to 90% were seen once. This specimen consisted of peripheral blood, obtained on day 0 of AZD1222 vaccination. Receptor source: an adult in good health.

The gene calls are TRBV3-1 (or the pseudogene TRBV3-2) and TRBJ2-3; unclear D gene. The CDR3 runs to 13 residues. Per the germline V gene, CDR1 is LGHDT and CDR2 is YNNKEL (reference sequence). V dropped 0 bases and J dropped 2 bases, with 3 bases sitting between them. The CDR3: CASSQDLTDTQYF. Here the CDR3 DNA reads TGTGCCAGCAGCCAAGATCTCACAGATACGCAGTATTTT.

The chain links TRBV29-1 to TRBJ2-5, with TRBD1 as a possible D gene (6 bases). Trimming pared 5 bases from V and 5 bases from J, leaving 12 bases between. The CDR3 has 12 residues. CDR1 is SQVTM, CDR2 ANQGSEA, per germline. DNA for the CDR3: TGCAGCGTTAGGACAGTGGGGGAGACCCAGTACTTC. Translated, it gives CSVRTVGETQYF.

The V call is TRBV5-5, the J call TRBJ1-2; D is unclear. Germline V lookup: CDR1 SGHKS, CDR2 YYEKEE (reference sequence). The CDR3 has 15 residues. Between the trimmed V and J ends, which lost 3 bases and 2 bases, there was a span of 14 bases. The CDR3 loop is CASSWNSRINYGYTF. The DNA of the CDR3 is TGTGCCAGCAGCTGGAACAGCCGTATCAACTATGGCTACACCTTC.

The DNA of the CDR3 is TGTGCCAGCAGAAAGCCGGGACAGGGTAATTCACCCCTCCACTTT. Protein product: CASRKPGQGNSPLHF. The V call is TRBV6-5, the J call TRBJ1-6, with 9 bases that match TRBD1. The CDR3 is made up of 15 amino acids. The J segment lost 6 bases and the V segment lost 6 bases, leaving 6 bases of the junction unmatched. Germline assignment: CDR1 MNHEY and CDR2 SVGAGI.

The chain combines TRBV7-2 with TRBJ1-1, with D uncertain. The CDR3 is made up of 13 amino acids. The germline V gene has CDR1 SGHTA and CDR2 FQGNSA. V was shortened by 5 bases and J by 11 bases, with 18 bases between the two germline ends. The CDR3 DNA sequence: TGTGCCAGCAGCCCCGATCAGAGGCCTGCGGCTTTCTTT. Encoded protein: CASSPDQRPAAFF.

This clone showed up just a few times. The J gene is TRBJ2-7, the V gene TRBV11-2; 10 nucleotides agree with TRBD1. The CDR3 contains 14 residues. Germline V gene lookup returns CDR1 SGHAT and CDR2 FQNNGV. V lost 1 base and J lost 4; bases outside the gene matches: 1. This chain's CDR3 is CASSLGQGAYEQYF. CDR3 nucleotides: TGTGCCAGCAGCTTAGGACAGGGGGCTTACGAGCAGTACTTC. Combining the CDR3 with reference TRBV11-2 and TRBJ2-7 gives the whole variable domain EAGVAQSPRYKIIEKRQSVAFWCNPISGHATLYWYQQILGQGPKLLIQFQNNGVVDDSQLPKDRFSAERLKGVDSTLKIQPAKLEDSAVYLCASSLGQGAYEQYFGPGTRLTVT.

The chain recombines TRBV24-1 with TRBJ1-5; 9 nucleotides align to TRBD1. The CDR3 runs to 14 residues. V trimming: 9 bases; J trimming: 7 bases; junction bases outside the gene matches: 9. The germline V gene has CDR1 KGHDR and CDR2 SFDVKD. CDR3 protein: CATGPGTGMQPQHF. CDR3 nucleotide sequence: TGTGCCACCGGTCCCGGGACAGGGATGCAGCCCCAGCATTTT.

CDR3 nucleotide sequence: TGCGCCAGCAGCCAAGATAGGCGGGGTTTGAGCGAAAAACTGTTTTTT. Protein: CASSQDRRGLSEKLFF. V and J are TRBV4-1 and TRBJ1-4, with D unresolved. This CDR3 is 16 amino acids long. Trimming removed 0 bases at V and 8 bases at J, with 16 bases between. Germline CDR1 reads MGHRA; CDR2 reads YSYEKL.

Only a few counts were recorded for this clone. The chain recombines TRBV3-1 (or the pseudogene TRBV3-2) with TRBJ1-1; D is perhaps TRBD1 (6 bases). Per the germline V gene, CDR1 is LGHDT and CDR2 is YNNKEL (reference sequence). With 5 bases removed from V and 5 bases from J, the gap between germline ends came to 12 bases. The CDR3 length is 13 residues. Here the CDR3 DNA reads TGTGCCAGCAGCAAGACAGGTGGAACTGAAGCTTTCTTT. This gives the protein CASSKTGGTEAFF.

The rearrangement links TRBV28 to TRBJ2-7; D is ambiguous. Germline CDR1 reads MDHEN; CDR2 reads SYDVKM. This CDR3 is built from 11 residues. Trimming removed 3 bases from V and 0 bases from J, with 0 bases in between. Here the CDR3 reads CASSFSYEQYF. DNA for the CDR3: TGTGCCAGCAGTTTCTCCTACGAGCAGTACTTC.

The chain joins TRBV27 to TRBJ2-7, with TRBD1 as a possible D gene (6 bases). The CDR3 consists of 14 residues. Germline V gene data show CDR1 as MNHEY and CDR2 as SMNVEV (reference sequence). V gave up 7 bases and J gave up 4 bases, with 17 bases separating them. Here the CDR3 DNA reads TGTGCCAGCAAGGGTACAGGGAAACCTTACGAGCAGTACTTC. This sequence encodes CASKGTGKPYEQYF.

The V call is TRBV7-2, the J call TRBJ2-7; a possible D gene is TRBD1 (5 bases). There are 14 residues in the CDR3. CDR1 is SGHTA, CDR2 FQGNSA, per germline. Trimming stripped 8 bases from V and 0 bases from J, with 14 bases between. The CDR3 DNA is TGTGCCAGCTTACCGACAGAGGCCTCCTACGAGCAGTACTTC. Translating gives CASLPTEASYEQYF.

The chain combines TRBV11-1 with TRBJ2-7; 8 bases are shared with TRBD2. This CDR3 has 16 amino acids. The V segment lost 1 base and the J segment 4 bases; nucleotides outside the gene matches: 9. Germline V lookup: CDR1 SGHAT, CDR2 FQDESV (reference sequence). The DNA for the CDR3 is TGTGCCAGCAGCTTAGGATCGGGACTAGGCGCGTACGAGCAGTACTTC. The encoded protein is CASSLGSGLGAYEQYF.

V is TRBV9 and J is TRBJ1-1, with 10 positions matching TRBD1. The CDR3 covers 14 residues. Germline trimming cut 2 bases from V and 7 bases from J; bases unmatched to any gene: 5. Germline assignment: CDR1 SGDLS and CDR2 YYNGEE. CDR3 residues: CASSVGDRGGEAFF. For the CDR3, the DNA is TGTGCCAGCAGCGTCGGGGACAGGGGTGGTGAAGCTTTCTTT.

This chain connects TRBV28 to TRBJ2-7; D is unclear. Germline CDR1 MDHEN, CDR2 SYDVKM. V was shortened by 5 bases and J by 3 bases, with 8 bases between the two germline ends. The CDR3 contains 12 residues. DNA for the CDR3: TGTGCCAGCAGTACTCTAGGCTACGAGCAGTACTTC. As protein: CASSTLGYEQYF.

V and J are TRBV6-5 and TRBJ1-6; TRBD1 matches at 10 bases. Germline V lookup: CDR1 MNHEY, CDR2 SVGAGI. With V trimmed by 5 bases and J by 6 bases, 4 bases remained unmatched. This CDR3 is built from 15 residues. The CDR3 here is CASSTGTGVNSPLHF. The CDR3 DNA is TGTGCCAGCAGTACCGGGACAGGGGTTAATTCACCCCTCCACTTT.

The table lists this clone with a count of one. The rearrangement links TRBV28 to TRBJ1-1; possibly TRBD1 for D (6 bases). V dropped 7 bases and J dropped 6 bases, with 9 bases sitting between them. In germline, CDR1 is MDHEN, CDR2 SYDVKM. This CDR3 comprises 11 residues. CDR3 loop: CASMRGAEAFF. The CDR3 DNA reads as TGTGCCAGCATGAGGGGGGCTGAAGCTTTCTTT.

This chain joins TRBV11-2 and TRBJ1-6; maybe TRBD1 (5 bases). The CDR3 is made up of 20 amino acids. V lost 0 bases and J lost 0, with 18 bases in between. Germline values: CDR1 SGHAT, CDR2 FQNNGV. The CDR3 protein is CASSLEPGRRHSSYNSPLHF. The CDR3 bases are TGTGCCAGCAGCTTAGAACCGGGACGGAGACATAGCTCCTATAATTCACCCCTCCACTTT.

This clone is judged large. This chain links TRBV4-1 with TRBJ2-1; 9 bases agree with TRBD2. Trimming took 4 bases from V and 6 from J; bases not matched to a gene: 13. The CDR3 is 17 amino acids. The germline gives CDR1 MGHRA, CDR2 YSYEKL. The CDR3 loop is CASSPYSSGIIGNEQFF. The CDR3 nucleotides read TGCGCCAGCAGCCCCTACTCTAGCGGGATCATCGGCAATGAGCAGTTCTTC.

The chain uses TRBV4-2 and TRBJ1-4; D may be TRBD1 (5 bases). Germline V lookup: CDR1 LGHNA, CDR2 YNFKEQ. V was shortened by 0 bases and J by 7 bases, with 12 bases between the two germline ends. The CDR3 covers 15 residues. The CDR3 bases are TGTGCCAGCAGCCAAGATCCGGGGCAGGGTGAAAAACTGTTTTTT. Its protein product is CASSQDPGQGEKLFF.

The chain joins TRBV7-2 to TRBJ1-1, with D possibly being TRBD1 (5 bases). CDR1 is SGHTA and CDR2 is FQGNSA in the germline V gene. The CDR3 sequence is 14 residues long. The V end lost 5 bases, the J end lost 4 bases, and 14 bases lay between the germline ends. The CDR3 DNA reads as TGTGCCAGCAGCCGGGGACCGCTTTCCACTGAAGCTTTCTTT. Protein sequence: CASSRGPLSTEAFF.

The chain is built from TRBV27 and TRBJ1-1; the D is unclear. Germline V gives CDR1 MNHEY, CDR2 SMNVEV (reference sequence). This CDR3 contains 15 residues. Trimming left V 5 bases short and J 4 bases short, with 17 bases between. CDR3 protein: CASSGVKLRGTEAFF. Here the CDR3 DNA reads TGTGCCAGCAGTGGAGTTAAGCTGCGGGGCACTGAAGCTTTCTTT.

The J gene is TRBJ2-7, the V gene TRBV2, with D unclear. V was clipped by 5 bases and J by 0 bases, with 8 bases between them. The CDR3 is 13 residues long. Germline V lookup: CDR1 SNHLY, CDR2 FYNNEI. The CDR3 sequence is CASSIESSYEQYF. Here the CDR3 DNA reads TGTGCCAGCAGTATCGAGAGCTCCTACGAGCAGTACTTC.

V gene TRBV3-1 (or the pseudogene TRBV3-2) combines with J gene TRBJ2-7; no definite D call. The V and J ends lost 1 base and 3 bases respectively, with 10 bases between them. In germline, CDR1 is LGHDT, CDR2 YNNKEL (reference sequence). CDR3 length equals 14 residues. The CDR3 loop is CASSQGPSLYEQYF. CDR3 nucleotides: TGTGCCAGCAGCCAAGGACCGTCTCTCTACGAGCAGTACTTC.

The chain joins TRBV19 to TRBJ1-5; 12 nucleotides agree with TRBD1. This CDR3 spans 15 amino acids. Germline CDR1 reads LNHDA; CDR2 reads SQIVND (reference sequence). V lost 5 bases and J lost 6; bases outside the gene matches: 5. The CDR3 sequence: CASSLGTGGFQPQHF. The DNA of the CDR3 is TGTGCCAGTAGTTTGGGGACAGGGGGCTTTCAGCCCCAGCATTTT.